This T cell receptor (beta chain) was identified during a study of early T cells in non-severe SARS-CoV-2 infection. Study details: Chains were unpaired, as sequencing was done on bulk RNA from unsorted whole blood. Broader study findings: The VDJdb matching leaned toward anti-spike CD8 responses and overlooked private and CD4 specificities.

TCRdb itself ran the 5' RACE reads through MiXCR, one entry per CDR3 protein. In the table there are some 45,000 distinct CDR3 sequences, over 3% of which are singletons. This CDR3 is built from 12 residues. The V gene lost 3 bases and the J gene lost 7 bases, with 7 bases spanning the gap. As regards this clonotype: What it recognizes is unknown.

The rearrangement uses TRBV12-3 or TRBV12-4 and TRBJ2-1; no clear D. Sample: whole blood. The clonotype comes from an adult who was a healthcare worker with PCR-confirmed SARS-CoV-2 infection or an uninfected control (not recorded which). CDR3: CASSFGRNEQFF. In DNA, the CDR3 is TGTGCCAGCAGTTTCGGAAGGAATGAGCAGTTCTTC.